This T cell receptor (beta chain) was recorded in a study of blood T cell repertoires in COVID-19 (dated by TCRdb to 2019 to 2021). About the study as a whole: Collaborator samples came from the United States, Italy and Spain and covered acute and convalescent phases of COVID-19. The prospective study material was composed of cDNA or gDNA derived from T cells, B-cell-depleted T cells, or PBMCs. The samples were drawn from two sources: the first 160 participants of the ongoing ImmuneRACE study, and over 950 subjects contributed by 6 global collaborators. The sample metadata nearly always contained a de-identified subject ID, COVID-19 status, age in years and sex. The repertoires were made available in a free public database intended to serve as a resource for research on the immune response to SARS-CoV-2. Where HLA class I and class II types were available, the types were taken from metadata supplied by the sample provider, not from assay-based typing. Subjects who had been exposed to COVID-19, were actively infected with it, or had recovered from it provided the deeply sampled blood TCRbeta repertoires that made up the dataset.

The study at large found these results: How much clinical and demographic metadata was included differed by source and by participant, and the metadata was provided uncurated.

To note about this clone: Its antigen is not yet known. No base qualities exist here, and no much larger clone lies one base off it.

In the prospective study, participants were roughly 18 to 89 years old, resided in approximately 22 geographic areas of the United States, and were enrolled through a virtual design. Cohort assignment in the prospective study relied on participant-reported clinical history from a screening survey and a study questionnaire. In the prospective study, mobile phlebotomists collected whole blood, serum and a nasopharyngeal or oropharyngeal swab from each participant. Additional blood draws and questionnaires over a roughly two-month period could optionally be provided by prospective study participants. Before DNA extraction, prospective study blood samples were shipped either frozen or at room temperature. TCRbeta CDR3 regions were amplified from genomic DNA using the immunoSEQ Assay, a bias-controlled multiplex PCR. In the source study's methods: The number of nucleated cells in each sample was estimated from the amplification of reference gene primers within the assay. To quantify the absolute abundance of each unique TCRbeta CDR3 rearrangement, sequence reads were collapsed and filtered. For each sample, productive Simpson clonality was calculated as the square root of Simpson's diversity index over productive rearrangements. TCRdb took this table from immuneACCESS and kept in-frame rearrangements with V and J called. Such tables lack part of the clones; where checked against another copy, unresolved V genes explain under half of the gap, and the rest is unexplained. Clone size and V and J calls were adopted from that table, with D and trimming inferred from the DNA. Here the sample has around 200,000 clones; roughly 89% occur a single time. Around a tenth of the sample is in the top ten clones.

The junction carries 10 bases between V and J, which are trimmed by 2 bases and 5 bases respectively. CDR1 and CDR2 (ENHRY, SYGVKD) derive from the germline V gene. CDR3 length: 13 amino acids, cysteine to phenylalanine. Only the CDR3 portion is preserved as DNA: 39 bases, with reading frame beginning at the first base. Specimen: PBMCs or T cells enriched from blood (not recorded which). The chain uses TRBV10-3 and TRBJ2-7; the D segment cannot be called with confidence. The sequence was obtained from a man younger than 35 with acute COVID-19. The DNA sequence reads TGTGCCATCAGTGAGCCTCGCGTTAACGAGCAGTACTTC. This gives the protein CAISEPRVNEQYF.